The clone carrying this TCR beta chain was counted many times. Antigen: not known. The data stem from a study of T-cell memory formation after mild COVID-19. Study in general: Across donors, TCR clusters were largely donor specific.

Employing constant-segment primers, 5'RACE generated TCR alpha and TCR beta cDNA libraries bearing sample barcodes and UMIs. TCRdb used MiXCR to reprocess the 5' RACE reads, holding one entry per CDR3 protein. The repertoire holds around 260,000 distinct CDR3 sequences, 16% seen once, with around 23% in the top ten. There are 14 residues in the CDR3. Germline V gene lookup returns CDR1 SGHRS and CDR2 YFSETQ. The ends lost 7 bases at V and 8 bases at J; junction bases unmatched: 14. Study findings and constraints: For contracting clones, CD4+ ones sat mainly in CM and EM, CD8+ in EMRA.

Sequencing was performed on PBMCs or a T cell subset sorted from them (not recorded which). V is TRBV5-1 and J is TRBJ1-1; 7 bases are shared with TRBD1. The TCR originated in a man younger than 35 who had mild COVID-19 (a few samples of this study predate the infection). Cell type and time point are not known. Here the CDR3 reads CASGSSQGQLEAFF. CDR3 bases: TGCGCCAGCGGATCCTCCCAGGGACAGCTCGAAGCTTTCTTT.